The 23 T cell receptor beta chains listed next were all sequenced from one sample in a study of human T cells and chemical hapten exposure. Described time point: pre-sensitization, week 0. Noted treatment: therapeutic diphenylcyclopropenone sensitization with weekly scalp DPC. TCRdb recomputed calls from the RACE reads with MiXCR, one row per CDR3 protein. Here the sample spans fewer than 300,000 distinct CDR3 sequences, approximately 8.6% being singletons. The specimen comprised whole blood, sampled in connection with sensitization to the hapten diphenylcyclopropenone (DPC). Receptors originate from a woman in her thirties or forties with alopecia areata. Some clones in this sample may be carry-over from other donors' samples.

The genes are TRBV28 and TRBJ1-5, with no clear D. V lost 5 bases to trimming and J lost 7 bases, with 15 bases between them. The germline gives CDR1 MDHEN, CDR2 SYDVKM. The CDR3 is 14 amino acids. CDR3 sequence reads: CASSVRATEQPQHF. The CDR3 DNA reads as TGTGCCAGCAGTGTCCGGGCGACGGAACAGCCCCAGCATTTT. Using reference TRBV28 and TRBJ1-5 for the parts outside the CDR3, the full variable domain is DVKVTQSSRYLVKRTGEKVFLECVQDMDHENMFWYRQDPGLGLRLIYFSYDVKMKEKGDIPEGYSVSREKKERFSLILESASTNQTSMYLCASSVRATEQPQHFGDGTRLSIL.

This clonotype was counted only a few times. The genes are TRBV28 and TRBJ2-7; TRBD2 is a possible D gene (6 bases). Germline V gives CDR1 MDHEN, CDR2 SYDVKM. The CDR3 length is 14 residues. The V gene lost 3 bases and the J gene lost 4 bases, with 13 bases spanning the gap. The CDR3 nucleotides are TGTGCCAGCAGTTTCCCCGGGAGCCTTTACGAGCAGTACTTC. The encoded protein is CASSFPGSLYEQYF.

The rearrangement joins TRBV9 to TRBJ2-3, with 10 nucleotides matching TRBD2. CDR3 length equals 16 residues. J lost 0 bases, V lost 5 bases, and 6 bases had no gene match. Germline V gene lookup returns CDR1 SGDLS and CDR2 YYNGEE. In nucleotides, the CDR3 is TGTGCCAGCAGTGCTAGCGGGAGAGTTAGCACAGATACGCAGTATTTT. Its protein product is CASSASGRVSTDTQYF.

This clonotype has a count of ten or more. V gene TRBV28 combines with J gene TRBJ2-7; 9 positions agree with TRBD1. Germline CDR1 reads MDHEN; CDR2 reads SYDVKM. This CDR3 comprises 15 residues. The junction had 13 bases not matched to a gene; V was cut back by 6 bases and J by 7 bases. CDR3 in amino acids: CASSRPGTGLGEQYF. Written as DNA, the CDR3 is TGTGCCAGCAGCCGTCCCGGGACAGGGTTGGGGGAGCAGTACTTC.

There are a few counts of this clonotype. The V and J genes are TRBV2 and TRBJ2-1; D is undetermined. Germline CDR1 SNHLY, CDR2 FYNNEI. CDR3 size: 14 residues. Deletions cut 5 bases from V and 2 bases from J, with 10 bases between. The CDR3: CASSLRSTYNEQFF. The CDR3 coding sequence is TGTGCCAGCAGTTTACGGTCTACCTACAATGAGCAGTTCTTC.

This clonotype occurred many times. V is TRBV28 and J is TRBJ2-7, with D unclear. This CDR3 spans 12 amino acids. The germline V gene encodes CDR1 MDHEN and CDR2 SYDVKM. The germline V and J ends were trimmed by 1 base and 4 bases, with 5 bases remaining between them. The CDR3 nucleotides are TGTGCCAGCAGTTTATTACAATACGAGCAGTACTTC. As protein: CASSLLQYEQYF. The variable domain in full, with the rest retrieved from reference TRBV28 and TRBJ2-7, is DVKVTQSSRYLVKRTGEKVFLECVQDMDHENMFWYRQDPGLGLRLIYFSYDVKMKEKGDIPEGYSVSREKKERFSLILESASTNQTSMYLCASSLLQYEQYFGPGTRLTVT.

This clonotype came up many times. The chain recombines TRBV29-1 with TRBJ1-1; 7 bases line up with TRBD1. Per the germline V gene, CDR1 is SQVTM and CDR2 is ANQGSEA. The trim removed 7 bases at V and 0 bases at J, leaving 5 bases unmatched. The CDR3 totals 13 residues. Here the CDR3 DNA reads TGCAGCGCCTTGACAGGGATGAACACTGAAGCTTTCTTT. Its protein product is CSALTGMNTEAFF.

CDR3 nucleotides: TGTGCCAGCAGCTCGACCCGGGACAGGACTTCCTACGAGCAGTACTTC. This encodes CASSSTRDRTSYEQYF. V usage is TRBV7-9 and J usage is TRBJ2-7; 8 bases align to TRBD1. V lost 4 bases, J lost 1 base, and 9 bases stayed unmatched. Germline V gives CDR1 SEHNR, CDR2 FQNEAQ (reference sequence). This CDR3 is 16 amino acids long. Full variable domain (rest looked up from reference TRBV7-9 and TRBJ2-7): DTGVSQNPRHKITKRGQNVTFRCDPISEHNRLYWYRQTLGQGPEFLTYFQNEAQLEKSRLLSDRFSAERPKGSFSTLEIQRTEQGDSAMYLCASSSTRDRTSYEQYFGPGTRLTVT.

CDR3 region: CSPQSGTGYEQYF. The CDR3 DNA reads TGCAGTCCTCAATCTGGGACAGGGTACGAGCAGTACTTC. The chain carries TRBV20-1 and TRBJ2-7; 9 nucleotides match TRBD1. The CDR3 consists of 13 residues. Germline CDR1 and CDR2: DFQATT and SNEGSKA (reference sequence). Unmatched junction bases numbered 9, after V lost 8 bases and J lost 4 bases.

There are a few counts of this clonotype. V gene TRBV5-1 combines with J gene TRBJ2-7; the D is unclear. The length of the CDR3 is 13 residues. CDR1 SGHRS and CDR2 YFSETQ come from the germline V gene. Between the trimmed V and J ends, which lost 4 bases and 3 bases, there was a span of 11 bases. The CDR3 nucleotides are TGCGCCAGCAGCACGCGGACCTTCTACGAGCAGTACTTC. This encodes CASSTRTFYEQYF.

The rearrangement joins TRBV7-3 to TRBJ2-2; 7 bases line up with TRBD1. Germline V lookup: CDR1 SGHTA, CDR2 FQGTGA. V lost 1 base to trimming and J lost 6 bases; unmatched junction nucleotides: 5. CDR3 length equals 15 residues. The CDR3 loop reads CASSLRDRGAGELFF. Written as DNA, the CDR3 is TGTGCCAGCAGCTTAAGGGACAGAGGCGCCGGGGAGCTGTTTTTT.

This clonotype turned up a few times. The chain recombines TRBV4-1 with TRBJ2-7; the D gene is possibly TRBD2 (5 bases). The CDR3 contains 16 residues. Germline V gene data show CDR1 as MGHRA and CDR2 as YSYEKL. V was clipped by 0 bases and J by 2 bases, with 14 bases between them. CDR3 in amino acids: CASSQEDLLGPYEQYF. Here the CDR3 DNA reads TGCGCCAGCAGCCAAGAGGACTTACTAGGGCCCTACGAGCAGTACTTC.

This clonotype was detected ten times or more. The rearrangement uses TRBV28 and TRBJ1-6; tentative D call: TRBD1 (6 bases). Trimming shortened V by 5 bases and J by 5 bases, and 13 bases separated the two germline ends. The CDR3 covers 15 residues. The germline CDR1 and CDR2 sequences are MDHEN and SYDVKM. The DNA for the CDR3 is TGTGCCAGCAGTCCGGGGGCCCCAAATAATTCACCCCTCCACTTT. Translating it yields CASSPGAPNNSPLHF.

V gene TRBV28 combines with J gene TRBJ2-7, with D possibly TRBD2 on 7 matching bases. Trimming took off 3 bases at V and 1 base at J, with 13 bases between the two ends. The CDR3 has 15 amino acids. Germline V CDR1 and CDR2: MDHEN, SYDVKM. This chain's CDR3 is CASSLRGRTSYEQYF. CDR3 DNA: TGTGCCAGCAGTTTGCGGGGGCGAACGTCCTACGAGCAGTACTTC.

V and J are TRBV12-3 or TRBV12-4 and TRBJ2-5; the D is unclear. V dropped 5 bases and J dropped 5 bases, with 9 bases sitting between them. CDR3 length equals 12 residues. CDR3 nucleotides: TGTGCCAGCAGTGACCTATGGGAGACCCAGTACTTC. Its protein product is CASSDLWETQYF.

Of note for this clonotype: One end of the junction fails to match germline, which may point to a read error. The chain recombines TRBV7-6 with TRBJ2-1; either TRBD1 or TRBD2 may supply D (5 bases each). This CDR3 contains 16 residues. Germline assignment: CDR1 SGHVS and CDR2 FNYEAQ. The CDR3 nucleotides are TGTGTCAGCAGTAGGGACCAGTATTCCTCCTACAATGAGCAGTTCTTC. Its protein is CVSSRDQYSSYNEQFF.

The chain links TRBV29-1 to TRBJ2-5, with D possibly TRBD1 on 6 matching bases. Per germline, CDR1 SQVTM and CDR2 ANQGSEA. V dropped 6 bases and J dropped 1 base, with 12 bases sitting between them. The CDR3 spans 13 residues. CDR3 DNA: TGCAGCGTGAACCGACAGGTCCAAGAGACCCAGTACTTC. It encodes CSVNRQVQETQYF.

As regards this clonotype: A junction boundary mismatches the germline segment, possibly from a read error. The chain combines TRBV4-2 with TRBJ2-5, with D possibly being TRBD2 (5 bases). This CDR3 is built from 14 residues. Germline CDR1 reads LGHNA; CDR2 reads YNFKEQ. The CDR3 loop is CANSQGGAEETQYF. The CDR3 bases are TGTGCCAACAGCCAAGGAGGAGCGGAAGAGACCCAGTACTTC.

This clonotype came up many times. The V call is TRBV3-1, the J call TRBJ1-1; 7 bases line up with TRBD1. The CDR3 is 13 amino acids. CDR1 and CDR2 from the germline V gene are LGHDT and YNNKEL (reference sequence). V lost 4 bases and J lost 5; bases outside the gene matches: 4. For the CDR3, the DNA is TGTGCCAGCAGCCTAGGGGGCAGGACTGAAGCTTTCTTT. Encoded protein: CASSLGGRTEAFF.

The sample holds a few counts of this clonotype. The gene calls are TRBV7-2 and TRBJ2-7; no clear D. The germline V and J ends were trimmed by 5 bases and 2 bases, with 13 bases remaining between them. Germline CDR1 is SGHTA and CDR2 is FQGNSA. The CDR3 has 14 residues. The CDR3 sequence: CASSQRTDPYEQYF. CDR3 coding DNA: TGTGCCAGCAGCCAGAGGACGGATCCCTACGAGCAGTACTTC.

This rearrangement joins TRBV27 to TRBJ2-4; D is undetermined. V lost 2 bases to trimming and J lost 0 bases, with 8 bases between them. Per the germline V gene, CDR1 is MNHEY and CDR2 is SMNVEV (reference sequence). The CDR3 runs to 15 residues. The CDR3 spells CASSLRGLAKNIQYF. The CDR3 DNA sequence: TGTGCCAGCAGTTTACGCGGCCTAGCCAAAAACATTCAGTACTTC.

The J gene is TRBJ2-5, the V gene TRBV12-3 or TRBV12-4; 8 bases agree with TRBD1. This CDR3 region has 13 residues. V trimming: 8 bases; J trimming: 5 bases; junction bases outside the gene matches: 7. CDR3 coding DNA: TGTGCCAGCGGGTCTACAGGGGGGGAGACCCAGTACTTC. Translating gives CASGSTGGETQYF.

There are a few counts of this clonotype. CDR3 amino acids: CASSLGLVPGELFF. CDR3 coding DNA: TGTGCCAGCAGCTTAGGGCTGGTACCCGGGGAGCTGTTTTTT. V usage is TRBV11-2 and J usage is TRBJ2-2; no clear D gene. The CDR3 sequence is 14 residues long. Per germline, CDR1 SGHAT and CDR2 FQNNGV. Trimming removed 1 base from V and 6 bases from J, with 9 bases in between.